This T cell receptor (beta chain) was observed in a study of T cells in Graves' hyperthyroidism and ophthalmopathy. The study, taken as a whole, reports: Ophthalmopathy was distinguished from stable hyperthyroidism by 13 V-J signatures.

Hyperthyroidism had been newly diagnosed in patients aged 18 to 65, and its duration was under 2 months. Blood from later-ophthalmopathy patients was taken at first hyperthyroidism diagnosis. Notes on this clonotype: Its target is not known.

Amplification of TCR beta CDR3 regions was performed using RNA transcripts as template. The TCR CDR3 was amplified in a first-round RT-PCR using the HTBI primer set. TCRdb re-analysed the multiplex PCR reads in MiXCR, keeping a single row per CDR3 protein. The sample carries a few hundred thousand distinct CDR3 sequences, 14% to 15% recorded once. The sequenced sample was blood. This TCR was sampled from a woman aged 40 to 50 with Graves' hyperthyroidism that later progressed to Graves' ophthalmopathy.

CDR3 in amino acids: CATSAGRTHYNEQFF. The CDR3 nucleotides read TGTGCCACCAGTGCAGGTAGGACCCACTACAATGAGCAGTTCTTC. This sequence joins TRBV24-1 and TRBJ2-1; no clear D gene. The CDR3 runs 15 residues. The V gene's germline CDR1 is KGHDR and CDR2 SFDVKD. V lost 5 bases to trimming and J lost 3 bases, with 13 bases between them.